The sample holds a few counts of the clone carrying this T cell receptor (beta chain). Its antigen is undetermined. CDR1 and CDR2 (germline): LGHNA, YNFKEQ. CDR3 length: 16 residues. V lost 0 bases to trimming and J lost 4 bases; unmatched junction nucleotides: 2. This sample is drawn from a study of graft-versus-host responses after intestinal transplantation. Looking at the study overall: The recipients all started with anti-thymocyte globulin induction and then took tacrolimus and steroids for 3 to 4 years. Study-level points and caveats: Individuals carrying graft-donor T cell macrochimerism showed high graft-versus-host to host-versus-graft clonal ratios in allografts.

The data were produced by immunoSEQ multiplex PCR, yet TCRdb's version contains in-frame clones alone and is incomplete. The sample consists of 15,000 to 20,000 clones, 75% to 95% of them appearing once. The starting material was PBMCs, obtained 350 to 400 days after transplant. The rearrangement links TRBV4-2 to TRBJ2-1; 11 bases fit TRBD2. The receptor's source is a human patient who received an intestinal transplant, so some T cells may come from the graft donor. This CDR3 reads CASSQDGTSGYNEQFF. CDR3 DNA sequence: TGTGCCAGCAGCCAAGATGGGACTAGCGGATACAATGAGCAGTTCTTC.